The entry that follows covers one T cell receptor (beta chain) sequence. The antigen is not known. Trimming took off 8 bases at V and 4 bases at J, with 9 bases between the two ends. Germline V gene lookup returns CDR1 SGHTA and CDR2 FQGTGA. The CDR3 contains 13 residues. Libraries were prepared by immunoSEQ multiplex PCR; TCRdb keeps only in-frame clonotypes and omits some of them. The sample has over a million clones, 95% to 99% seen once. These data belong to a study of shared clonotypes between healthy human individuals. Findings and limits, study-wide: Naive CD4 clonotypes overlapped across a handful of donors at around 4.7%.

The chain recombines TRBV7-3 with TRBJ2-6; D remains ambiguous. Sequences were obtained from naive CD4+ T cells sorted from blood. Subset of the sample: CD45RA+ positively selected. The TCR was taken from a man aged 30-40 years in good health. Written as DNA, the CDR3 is TGTGCCAGCGGGTCTTCCGGGGCCAACGTCCTGACTTTC. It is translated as CASGSSGANVLTF.